These 27 T cell receptor beta chains came from one sample sequenced in a study of T-cell reconstitution after alpha-beta-depleted transplantation in children. During its preparation, the TCRbeta library received unique molecular identifiers. MiXCR was run by TCRdb on the PCR reads, yielding one entry per CDR3 protein. The sample yields some 600,000 distinct CDR3 sequences, approximately 12% seen once. The starting material was PBMCs, mostly from graft donor cells, obtained 360 days after TCRalphabeta/CD19-depleted stem cell transplant. The source of these receptors is a male patient between 10 and 17 years old who had a stem cell transplant for acute myeloid leukemia, so the T cells may come from the graft donor.

This clonotype occurred a few times. The V and J genes are TRBV11-2 and TRBJ2-7; D is unclear. The V gene's germline CDR1 is SGHAT and CDR2 FQNNGV. This CDR3 is 15 amino acids long. V shed 0 bases and J shed 2 bases, with 11 bases lying between them. The CDR3 DNA reads TGTGCCAGCAGCTTAGATCCTAGAAGACCCTACGAGCAGTACTTC. It is translated as CASSLDPRRPYEQYF.

The rearrangement links TRBV18 to TRBJ1-3; possible D gene TRBD1, 5 bases. CDR3 length: 15 residues. Germline V gene sequence: CDR1 KGHSH, CDR2 LQKENI. Deletions cut 6 bases from V and 2 bases from J, with 14 bases between. The CDR3 protein is CASSSGPSAGNTIYF. As DNA, the CDR3 is TGTGCCAGCTCGTCGGGGCCTTCGGCTGGAAACACCATATATTTT.

The rearrangement links TRBV18 to TRBJ2-1; D may correspond to TRBD1 or TRBD2 (5 bases each). This CDR3 is built from 14 residues. The V end lost 3 bases, the J end lost 7 bases, and 13 bases lay between the germline ends. Germline V gene data show CDR1 as KGHSH and CDR2 as LQKENI. The CDR3 is CASSPLIGGNEQFF. The CDR3 DNA sequence: TGTGCCAGCTCACCCCTGATTGGGGGTAATGAGCAGTTCTTC. The full variable domain, its missing parts supplied by reference TRBV18 and TRBJ2-1, is NAGVMQNPRHLVRRRGQEARLRCSPMKGHSHVYWYRQLPEEGLKFMVYLQKENIIDESGMPKERFSAEFPKEGPSILRIQQVVRGDSAAYFCASSPLIGGNEQFFGPGTRLTVL.

This clonotype was observed many times. This rearrangement joins TRBV12-3 or TRBV12-4 to TRBJ2-7, with a weak D call TRBD1 (5 bases). The CDR3 loop spans 13 amino acids. Trimming removed 6 bases at V and 1 base at J, with 10 bases between. CDR3 in DNA: TGTGCCAGCAGAGCGACAGTTTCCTACGAGCAGTACTTC. Amino acid sequence: CASRATVSYEQYF.

This clonotype turned up a few times. V gene TRBV6-5 combines with J gene TRBJ1-1, with D possibly being TRBD1 (5 bases). CDR1 is MNHEY, CDR2 SVGAGI, per germline. This CDR3 is built from 14 residues. V lost 2 bases and J lost 8, with 15 bases in between. In DNA, the CDR3 is TGTGCCAGCAGTTACCTACAGGCGAGGTCGGAAGCTTTCTTT. It translates to CASSYLQARSEAFF.

This chain uses TRBV12-3 or TRBV12-4 with TRBJ1-2; D is unresolved. The V end was cut by 1 base, the J end by 4 bases, with 4 bases between. The CDR3 is made up of 12 amino acids. Here the CDR3 DNA reads TGTGCCAGCAGTTTAGTACGCTATGGCTACACCTTC. This gives the protein CASSLVRYGYTF.

A few counts support this clonotype. V usage is TRBV29-1 and J usage is TRBJ2-3; D unclear. Germline V gene sequence: CDR1 SQVTM, CDR2 ANQGSEA. The length of the CDR3 is 14 residues. V lost 7 bases and J lost 4, with 18 bases in between. CDR3 nucleotide sequence: TGCAGCGATGGAACGGGTCTTGGGGCAGATACGCAGTATTTT. It encodes CSDGTGLGADTQYF.

The sample holds many counts of this clonotype. This chain connects TRBV10-3 to TRBJ2-6; no clear D gene. V was shortened by 3 bases and J by 0 bases, with 6 bases between the two germline ends. Germline CDR1 reads ENHRY; CDR2 reads SYGVKD. The CDR3 covers 15 residues. CDR3 DNA sequence: TGTGCCATCAGTGATCTCGTCTCTGGGGCCAACGTCCTGACTTTC. This codes for CAISDLVSGANVLTF.

The chain has TRBV14 and TRBJ2-1, with 8 positions matching TRBD2. J was trimmed by 9 bases and V by 2 bases; bases with no gene match: 6. Germline V gene data show CDR1 as SGHDN and CDR2 as FVKESK. This CDR3 is built from 14 residues. CDR3 in amino acids: CASSQMAGGSEQFF. Here the CDR3 DNA reads TGTGCCAGCAGCCAAATGGCGGGAGGTTCTGAGCAGTTCTTC.

A few counts support this clonotype. The rearrangement links TRBV25-1 to TRBJ2-7; 10 bases are a match to TRBD1. The V and J ends lost 7 bases and 5 bases, in that order; junction bases with no gene match: 20. The CDR3 is made up of 18 amino acids. CDR1 is MGHDK and CDR2 is SYGVNS in the germline V gene. This chain's CDR3 is CASTPSLDRGYYGDEQYF. The CDR3 region has the DNA TGTGCCAGCACCCCAAGCCTGGACAGGGGGTATTACGGTGACGAGCAGTACTTC.

In its sample, this clonotype was seen a few times. The V call is TRBV28, the J call TRBJ2-1, with TRBD1 matching 7 bases. The CDR3 sequence is 14 residues long. The V gene end was trimmed by 4 bases and the J gene end by 5 bases; junction bases not matched to a gene: 5. Per germline, CDR1 MDHEN and CDR2 SYDVKM. The DNA of the CDR3 is TGTGCCAGCAGTTACAGGGGCACGGACAATGAGCAGTTCTTC. Its translation: CASSYRGTDNEQFF.

This clonotype was recorded many times. This rearrangement joins TRBV24-1 to TRBJ2-1; 8 positions match TRBD2. The germline V gene encodes CDR1 KGHDR and CDR2 SFDVKD. The V gene end was trimmed by 3 bases and the J gene end by 4 bases; junction bases not matched to a gene: 10. This CDR3 contains 17 residues. The CDR3 spells CATSDVGLADTYNEQFF. CDR3 DNA sequence: TGTGCCACCAGTGATGTCGGACTAGCTGATACTTACAATGAGCAGTTCTTC.

CDR3 in DNA: TGTGCCAGCAGTTACAACGCGGGCTCTGGAAACACCATATATTTT. As protein: CASSYNAGSGNTIYF. This chain links TRBV6-5 with TRBJ1-3, with no clear D. CDR1 is MNHEY and CDR2 is SVGAGI in the germline V gene. The length of the CDR3 is 15 residues. Trimming removed 2 bases from V and 0 bases from J, with 8 bases in between.

This clonotype was seen more than once but under ten times. V usage is TRBV6-2 or TRBV6-3 and J usage is TRBJ2-7; 9 bases are a match to TRBD2. Germline trimming cut 6 bases from V and 0 bases from J; bases unmatched to any gene: 6. Germline CDR1 MNHEY, CDR2 SVGEGT. The CDR3 extends over 15 amino acids. CDR3 in amino acids: CASSQAGGSSYEQYF. In nucleotides, the CDR3 is TGTGCCAGCAGCCAAGCGGGAGGTTCCTCCTACGAGCAGTACTTC.

This clonotype was detected many times. The rearrangement joins TRBV5-1 to TRBJ1-1; 7 nucleotides agree with TRBD1. Germline CDR1 reads SGHRS; CDR2 reads YFSETQ. With 2 bases clipped from V and 0 bases from J, the junction kept 4 bases outside the gene matches. This CDR3 spans 15 amino acids. The CDR3 DNA is TGCGCCAGCAGCTTTGCCGGGACAGTGAACACTGAAGCTTTCTTT. The encoded protein is CASSFAGTVNTEAFF.

This chain uses TRBV6-2 or TRBV6-3 with TRBJ2-1; D is unclear. The V end lost 4 bases, the J end lost 4 bases, and 17 bases lay between the germline ends. CDR1 MNHEY and CDR2 SVGEGT come from the germline V gene. This CDR3 spans 16 amino acids. The CDR3 DNA sequence: TGTGCCAGCAGTTTTACCGGGCTTAAGGCGTACAATGAGCAGTTCTTC. Translating gives CASSFTGLKAYNEQFF.

This clonotype was seen a single time. This sequence joins TRBV29-1 and TRBJ2-6; D gene ambiguous. Germline CDR1 is SQVTM and CDR2 is ANQGSEA. This CDR3 has 14 residues. V lost 4 bases to trimming and J lost 0 bases, with 7 bases between them. The CDR3 sequence is CSVGPVSGANVLTF. The CDR3 nucleotides read TGCAGCGTTGGACCCGTCTCTGGGGCCAACGTCCTGACTTTC.

The J gene is TRBJ2-5, the V gene TRBV20-1; 9 bases align to TRBD2. The CDR3 is made up of 14 amino acids. CDR1 is DFQATT and CDR2 is SNEGSKA in the germline V gene (reference sequence). The trim removed 5 bases at V and 1 base at J, leaving 5 bases unmatched. The CDR3 protein is CSARTSEAQETQYF. The CDR3 nucleotides are TGCAGTGCTCGGACTAGCGAGGCCCAAGAGACCCAGTACTTC.

The chain has TRBV20-1 and TRBJ2-7; 14 bases align to TRBD2. The length of the CDR3 is 16 residues. Trimming at V came to 2 bases and at J to 3 bases, leaving 6 bases not matched to a gene. Germline assignment: CDR1 DFQATT and CDR2 SNEGSKA (reference sequence). CDR3 loop: CSARSGTSGRVYEQYF. For the CDR3, the DNA is TGCAGTGCTAGATCCGGGACTAGCGGGAGAGTCTACGAGCAGTACTTC.

There are many counts of this clonotype. V is TRBV29-1 and J is TRBJ2-2, with 7 nucleotides matching TRBD2. CDR1 is SQVTM, CDR2 ANQGSEA, per germline. J was trimmed by 3 bases and V by 3 bases; bases with no gene match: 1. The CDR3 sequence is 13 residues long. CDR3 region: CSVDGGYTGELFF. The CDR3 DNA sequence: TGCAGCGTTGACGGGGGGTACACCGGGGAGCTGTTTTTT.

The table lists this clonotype with a few counts. V gene TRBV20-1 combines with J gene TRBJ2-5; possibly TRBD1 for D (5 bases). The CDR3 length is 16 residues. Per germline, CDR1 DFQATT and CDR2 SNEGSKA (reference sequence). V lost 5 bases to trimming and J lost 0 bases, with 19 bases between them. In DNA, the CDR3 is TGCAGTGCTTCAAGTGCCGCAGGGCATTACCAAGAGACCCAGTACTTC. Translation gives CSASSAAGHYQETQYF.

The table lists this clonotype with a few counts. The chain links TRBV6-5 to TRBJ2-1; weak D call: TRBD2 (6 bases). Trimming shortened V by 2 bases and J by 6 bases, and 11 bases separated the two germline ends. The CDR3 is 14 residues long. Germline CDR1 MNHEY, CDR2 SVGAGI. The CDR3 DNA sequence: TGTGCCAGCAGTTACGGCGGGGCCCGCAATGAGCAGTTCTTC. Encoded protein: CASSYGGARNEQFF.

This clonotype was recorded a few times. This chain uses TRBV3-1 with TRBJ2-3; TRBD1 is a possible D gene (5 bases). In germline, CDR1 is LGHDT, CDR2 YNNKEL (reference sequence). With 1 base removed from V and 6 bases from J, the gap between germline ends came to 17 bases. The CDR3 length is 16 residues. This CDR3 reads CASSQVTVAGFDTQYF. The CDR3 region has the DNA TGTGCCAGCAGCCAAGTGACAGTTGCCGGGTTCGATACGCAGTATTTT.

This clonotype was seen ten or more times. The rearrangement links TRBV9 to TRBJ2-1; TRBD1 is a possible D gene (5 bases). The CDR3 is made up of 16 amino acids. CDR1 is SGDLS, CDR2 YYNGEE, per germline. V was shortened by 0 bases and J by 5 bases, with 15 bases between the two germline ends. This CDR3 is CASSVGGRGFDNEQFF. The CDR3 DNA is TGTGCCAGCAGCGTAGGAGGAAGGGGCTTCGACAATGAGCAGTTCTTC. Complete variable domain (other parts from reference TRBV9 and TRBJ2-1): DSGVTQTPKHLITATGQRVTLRCSPRSGDLSVYWYQQSLDQGLQFLIQYYNGEERAKGNILERFSAQQFPDLHSELNLSSLELGDSALYFCASSVGGRGFDNEQFFGPGTRLTVL.

This clonotype was found a few times. The chain has TRBV7-3 and TRBJ2-1, with D tentatively TRBD1 (5 bases). Deletions cut 5 bases from V and 2 bases from J, with 16 bases between. The V gene's germline CDR1 is SGHTA and CDR2 FQGTGA. The CDR3 consists of 16 residues. DNA of the CDR3: TGTGCCAGCAGCGCTAATCCAGGGCTACCCTACAATGAGCAGTTCTTC. It encodes CASSANPGLPYNEQFF.

This clonotype was counted between two and nine times. The J gene is TRBJ1-4, the V gene TRBV24-1; no reliable D call. V lost 0 bases to trimming and J lost 0 bases, with 10 bases between them. The CDR3 loop spans 17 amino acids. Looked up from germline, CDR1 is KGHDR and CDR2 is SFDVKD. The CDR3 DNA sequence: TGTGCCACCAGTGATTTGAGCCCGGGGACAACTAATGAAAAACTGTTTTTT. Amino acids: CATSDLSPGTTNEKLFF.

This clonotype came up many times. This rearrangement joins TRBV12-3 or TRBV12-4 to TRBJ2-3, with D possibly matching TRBD1 (5 bases). The germline V and J ends were trimmed by 2 bases and 0 bases, with 9 bases remaining between them. The CDR3 contains 15 residues. CDR3 amino acids: CASSLTGSSTDTQYF. CDR3 bases: TGTGCCAGCAGTTTAACAGGATCAAGCACAGATACGCAGTATTTT.